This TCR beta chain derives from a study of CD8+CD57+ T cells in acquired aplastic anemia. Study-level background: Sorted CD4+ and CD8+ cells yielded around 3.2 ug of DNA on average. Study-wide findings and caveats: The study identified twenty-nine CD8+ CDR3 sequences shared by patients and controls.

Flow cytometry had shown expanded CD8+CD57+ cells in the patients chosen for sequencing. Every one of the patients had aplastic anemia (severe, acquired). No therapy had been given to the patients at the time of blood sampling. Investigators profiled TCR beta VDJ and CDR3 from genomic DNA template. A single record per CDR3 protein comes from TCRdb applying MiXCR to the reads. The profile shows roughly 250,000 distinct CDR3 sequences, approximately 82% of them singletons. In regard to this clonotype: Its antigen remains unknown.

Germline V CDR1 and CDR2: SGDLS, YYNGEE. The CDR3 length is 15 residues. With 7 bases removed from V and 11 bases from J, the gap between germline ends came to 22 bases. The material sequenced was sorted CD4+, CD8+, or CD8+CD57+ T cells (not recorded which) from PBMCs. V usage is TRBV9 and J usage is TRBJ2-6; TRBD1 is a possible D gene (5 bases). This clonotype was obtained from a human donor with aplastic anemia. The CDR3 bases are TGTGCCAGCGGCCGCTGGGGCTATGGGGCGTACGTCCTGACTTTC. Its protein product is CASGRWGYGAYVLTF.